The 7 T cell receptor beta chains given below trace back to one sample, sequenced in a study of blood T cell repertoires in COVID-19. TCRdb's table, derived via immunoSEQ multiplex PCR, lists solely in-frame clones and lacks some. The profile shows 300,000 or so clones, 75% to 90% of them singletons. Sequencing used peripheral blood. The receptors stem from a woman in her forties with acute or convalescent COVID-19.

J is TRBJ2-3 and V is TRBV5-1; 8 bases are a match to TRBD1. Trimming at V came to 7 bases and at J to 0 bases, leaving 4 bases not matched to a gene. Germline V gives CDR1 SGHRS, CDR2 YFSETQ. CDR3 length: 14 residues. In DNA form, the CDR3 reads TGCGCCAGCCGGACAGGGATTAGCACAGATACGCAGTATTTT. Protein product: CASRTGISTDTQYF.

The chain has TRBV6-1 and TRBJ1-1; possible D gene TRBD1, 5 bases. This CDR3 spans 14 amino acids. CDR1 is MNHNS and CDR2 is SASEGT in the germline V gene. V lost 2 bases, J lost 8 bases, and 15 bases lay in between. The CDR3 coding sequence is TGTGCCAGCAGTGAACCGGGGGGTAGTATCGAAGCTTTCTTT. This sequence encodes CASSEPGGSIEAFF.

The chain is built from TRBV5-4 and TRBJ2-3, with D possibly TRBD1 on 6 matching bases. CDR3 size: 15 residues. Germline CDR1 is SGHNT and CDR2 is YYREEE (reference sequence). Trimming shortened V by 0 bases and J by 5 bases, and 13 bases separated the two germline ends. In nucleotides, the CDR3 is TGTGCCAGCAGCTTGGAGGCAGGGGCCGGAGATACGCAGTATTTT. Translated, it gives CASSLEAGAGDTQYF.

The chain couples TRBV5-8 to TRBJ2-2, with TRBD1 as a possible D gene (5 bases). The CDR3 spans 15 residues. V was cut by 1 base and J by 4 bases, with 11 bases left in between. Germline CDR1 SGHTS, CDR2 YDEGEE. The CDR3: CASSLTDSFTGELFF. In DNA form, the CDR3 reads TGTGCCAGCAGCTTGACAGACAGTTTCACCGGGGAGCTGTTTTTT.

For the CDR3, the DNA is TGTGCCACCGCCCCCGGGATGAACACTGAAGCTTTCTTT. It specifies CATAPGMNTEAFF. This chain uses TRBV10-3 with TRBJ1-1, with no clear D. Germline assignment: CDR1 ENHRY and CDR2 SYGVKD. The CDR3 sequence is 13 residues long. The ends were cut back, 10 bases at V and 0 bases at J, with 12 bases in the middle.

V usage is TRBV5-1 and J usage is TRBJ1-2; no clear D gene. CDR1 SGHRS and CDR2 YFSETQ come from the germline V gene. The CDR3 totals 13 residues. The V gene lost 2 bases and the J gene lost 8 bases, with 13 bases spanning the gap. DNA for the CDR3: TGCGCCAGCAGCTTCGTTGAGGAGTGGGGCTACACCTTC. This encodes CASSFVEEWGYTF. Filled out from reference TRBV5-1 and TRBJ1-2, the complete variable domain reads KAGVTQTPRYLIKTRGQQVTLSCSPISGHRSVSWYQQTPGQGLQFLFEYFSETQRNKGNFPGRFSGRQFSNSRSEMNVSTLELGDSALYLCASSFVEEWGYTFGSGTRLTVV.

This sequence joins TRBV6-5 and TRBJ2-3; the D is unclear. The CDR3 consists of 14 residues. Trimming left V 8 bases short and J 2 bases short, with 14 bases between. CDR1 and CDR2 from the germline V gene are MNHEY and SVGAGI. The CDR3 sequence is CASRSRPNTDTQYF. For the CDR3, the DNA is TGTGCCAGCCGGTCCCGCCCAAACACAGATACGCAGTATTTT.